This T cell receptor (beta chain) is drawn from a study of spatial heterogeneity in lung cancer. From the 5' RACE reads, TCRdb called clonotypes with MiXCR, one entry per CDR3 protein. The sample lists more than 40,000 distinct CDR3 sequences, approximately 22% seen once, with about 7.2% in the top ten. The CDR3 is 15 amino acids. Germline V CDR1 and CDR2: SGHTA, FQGNSA. V was shortened by 0 bases and J by 0 bases, with 6 bases between the two germline ends. Time point indicated: blood at routine non-recurrence follow-up after resection. Sequencing was performed on whole RNA extracted from tumor and nontumor lung tissue, or from frozen PBMC, and the material was left unsorted. This clonotype was observed at least ten times.

The origin of this receptor is a female donor with early-stage non-small cell lung cancer. The specimen comprised PBMCs, sampled at follow-up. V usage is TRBV7-2 and J usage is TRBJ2-1, with a weak D call TRBD1 (6 bases). The chain's CDR3 is CASSLAGASYNEQFF. The CDR3 DNA follows: TGTGCCAGCAGCTTAGCGGGGGCCTCCTACAATGAGCAGTTCTTC.